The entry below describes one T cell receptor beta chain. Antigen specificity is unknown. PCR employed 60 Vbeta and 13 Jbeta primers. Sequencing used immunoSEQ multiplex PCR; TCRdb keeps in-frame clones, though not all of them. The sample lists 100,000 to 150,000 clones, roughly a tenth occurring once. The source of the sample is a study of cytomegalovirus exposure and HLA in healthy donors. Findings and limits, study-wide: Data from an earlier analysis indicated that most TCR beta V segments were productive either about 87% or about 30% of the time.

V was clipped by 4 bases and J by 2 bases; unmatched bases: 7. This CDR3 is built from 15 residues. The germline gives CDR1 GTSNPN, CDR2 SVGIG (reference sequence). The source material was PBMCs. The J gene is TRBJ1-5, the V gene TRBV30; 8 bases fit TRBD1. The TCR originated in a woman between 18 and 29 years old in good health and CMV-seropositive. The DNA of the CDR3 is TGTGCCTGGAATAAAGGACAGGGTGGCAATCAGCCCCAGCATTTT. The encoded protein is CAWNKGQGGNQPQHF.